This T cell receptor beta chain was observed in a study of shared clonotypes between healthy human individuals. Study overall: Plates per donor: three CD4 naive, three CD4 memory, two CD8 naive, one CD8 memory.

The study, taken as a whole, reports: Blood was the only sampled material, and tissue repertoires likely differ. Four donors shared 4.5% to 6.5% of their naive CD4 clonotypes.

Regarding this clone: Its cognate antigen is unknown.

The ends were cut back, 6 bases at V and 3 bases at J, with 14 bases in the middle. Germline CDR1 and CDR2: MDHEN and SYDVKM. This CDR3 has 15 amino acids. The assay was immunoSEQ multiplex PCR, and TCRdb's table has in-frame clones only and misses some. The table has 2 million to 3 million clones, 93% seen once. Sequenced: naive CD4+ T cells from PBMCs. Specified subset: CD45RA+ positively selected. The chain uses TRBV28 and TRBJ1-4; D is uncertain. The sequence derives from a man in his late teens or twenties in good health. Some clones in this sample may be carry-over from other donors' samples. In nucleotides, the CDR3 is TGTGCCAGCAGCCCCGGAGGAAGGGCTAATGAAAAACTGTTTTTT. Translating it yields CASSPGGRANEKLFF. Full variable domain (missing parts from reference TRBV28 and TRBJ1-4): DVKVTQSSRYLVKRTGEKVFLECVQDMDHENMFWYRQDPGLGLRLIYFSYDVKMKEKGDIPEGYSVSREKKERFSLILESASTNQTSMYLCASSPGGRANEKLFFGSGTQLSVL.